The 26 T cell receptor beta chains below all came from one sample that was sequenced in a study of blood T cells in healthy people across ages. Sample-barcoded 5' priming and a J-beta primer mix drove a second PCR of roughly 7 to 11 cycles. TCRdb reprocessed the 5' RACE reads with MiXCR, giving one entry per CDR3 protein. This sample has 1.5 million or so distinct CDR3 sequences, with 35% to 45% found just once. The specimen sequenced was blood. The receptors originated from a woman aged 18-29 years in good health.

The rearrangement uses TRBV7-2 and TRBJ2-7; 9 bases fit TRBD2. V shed 5 bases and J 6 bases; nucleotides not matched to a gene: 11. The CDR3 runs 15 residues. Germline V gene lookup returns CDR1 SGHTA and CDR2 FQGNSA. The CDR3 region is CASSLKGGGRGEQYF. The CDR3, as DNA: TGTGCCAGCAGCCTTAAGGGCGGCGGGAGGGGCGAGCAGTACTTC.

This clonotype was seen a handful of times. The CDR3 DNA reads TGCGCCAGCAGCTTGGCCACAGGGGCCGGGATCCTAGCCAAAAACATTCAGTACTTC. Its translation is CASSLATGAGILAKNIQYF. The chain links TRBV5-1 to TRBJ2-4; TRBD1 agrees at 7 bases. Germline values: CDR1 SGHRS, CDR2 YFSETQ. The ends lost 0 bases at V and 0 bases at J; junction bases unmatched: 12. This CDR3 is 19 amino acids long.

The rearrangement uses TRBV4-1 and TRBJ2-5; D unresolved. The CDR3 length is 15 residues. Trimming took off 1 base at V and 2 bases at J, with 11 bases between the two ends. From germline, CDR1 is MGHRA and CDR2 YSYEKL. CDR3 bases: TGCGCCAGCAGCCAAGTAGTAAGGTGGCAAGAGACCCAGTACTTC. Translated: CASSQVVRWQETQYF.

The chain combines TRBV5-1 with TRBJ2-3, with 12 bases aligning to TRBD2. V dropped 6 bases and J dropped 10; count of bases not matched to a gene: 12. Germline V gene sequence: CDR1 SGHRS, CDR2 YFSETQ. The CDR3 extends over 15 amino acids. The CDR3 region is CASTWLAGGSWAQYF. The CDR3 DNA follows: TGCGCCAGCACATGGCTAGCGGGGGGGAGTTGGGCGCAGTATTTT.

This chain links TRBV10-3 with TRBJ2-5, with TRBD2 matching 10 bases. Germline CDR1 ENHRY, CDR2 SYGVKD. V shed 4 bases, J shed 1 base, and the junction held 3 bases outside the gene matches. The CDR3 loop spans 15 amino acids. CDR3 in amino acids: CAISGRTSGQETQYF. The CDR3 nucleotides read TGTGCCATCAGTGGGCGGACTAGCGGCCAAGAGACCCAGTACTTC.

This chain uses TRBV20-1 with TRBJ2-1, with D unclear. CDR3 size: 14 residues. With 5 bases removed from V and 8 bases from J, the gap between germline ends came to 19 bases. CDR1 DFQATT and CDR2 SNEGSKA come from the germline V gene (reference sequence). The DNA of the CDR3 is TGCAGTGCTTTTCTGGGATCGAGACGTGATGAGCAGTTCTTC. Amino acid sequence: CSAFLGSRRDEQFF.

The genes are TRBV5-1 and TRBJ1-1; no clear D. The CDR3 has 13 amino acids. V gave up 3 bases and J gave up 0 bases, with 6 bases separating them. The germline V gene has CDR1 SGHRS and CDR2 YFSETQ. The CDR3: CASSWNMNTEAFF. DNA of the CDR3: TGCGCCAGCAGCTGGAACATGAACACTGAAGCTTTCTTT. Looking up the rest from reference TRBV5-1 and TRBJ1-1 gives the full variable domain: KAGVTQTPRYLIKTRGQQVTLSCSPISGHRSVSWYQQTPGQGLQFLFEYFSETQRNKGNFPGRFSGRQFSNSRSEMNVSTLELGDSALYLCASSWNMNTEAFFGQGTRLTVV.

This rearrangement joins TRBV7-2 to TRBJ1-2; D is possibly TRBD1 (5 bases). Germline V lookup: CDR1 SGHTA, CDR2 FQGNSA. CDR3 length equals 15 residues. Trimming stripped 5 bases from V and 3 bases from J, with 16 bases between. CDR3 in DNA: TGTGCCAGCAGCCCCGGGGACGCAATGTACTATGGCTACACCTTC. Encoded protein: CASSPGDAMYYGYTF.

V and J are TRBV11-2 and TRBJ2-7, with 10 nucleotides matching TRBD2. This CDR3 is built from 15 residues. The germline V gene has CDR1 SGHAT and CDR2 FQNNGV. The V segment lost 3 bases and the J segment 7 bases; nucleotides outside the gene matches: 9. CDR3 sequence (DNA): TGTGCCAGCAGCTTCCCTAGCGGGAGTTTTAATGAGCAGTACTTC. Translated, it gives CASSFPSGSFNEQYF.

To note about this clonotype: One base away lies a much larger clone, so this may be a sequencing read error. The chain is built from TRBV9 and TRBJ2-7; D call uncertain. The CDR3 consists of 15 residues. Germline V lookup: CDR1 SGDLS, CDR2 YYNGEE. The CDR3 protein is CAGSVDPGETYEQYF. The CDR3 DNA is TGTGCCGGCAGCGTAGACCCGGGTGAAACCTACGAGCAGTACTTC.

This clonotype has more than one count but fewer than ten. V gene TRBV7-6 combines with J gene TRBJ2-1; D is possibly TRBD2 (6 bases). The germline V gene has CDR1 SGHVS and CDR2 FNYEAQ. The V end lost 0 bases, the J end lost 9 bases, and 12 bases lay between the germline ends. The CDR3 loop spans 14 amino acids. CDR3 amino acids: CASSLAENGGEQFF. Here the CDR3 DNA reads TGTGCCAGCAGCTTAGCGGAGAACGGGGGTGAGCAGTTCTTC.

This clonotype was counted ten times or more. This sequence joins TRBV7-2 and TRBJ2-3, with TRBD1 identical over 7 bases. The V gene's germline CDR1 is SGHTA and CDR2 FQGNSA. The ends lost 5 bases at V and 0 bases at J; junction bases unmatched: 5. This CDR3 region has 15 residues. Here the CDR3 reads CASSLGQPSTDTQYF. CDR3 DNA sequence: TGTGCCAGCAGCCTGGGACAGCCTAGCACAGATACGCAGTATTTT.

This clonotype was observed a few times. This rearrangement joins TRBV28 to TRBJ2-5, with a weak D call TRBD1 (5 bases). The CDR3 runs 15 residues. Trimming took off 3 bases at V and 3 bases at J, with 14 bases between the two ends. From germline, CDR1 is MDHEN and CDR2 SYDVKM. CDR3 protein: CASSFLTGLKETQYF. In DNA, the CDR3 is TGTGCCAGCAGTTTTTTAACAGGTCTGAAAGAGACCCAGTACTTC.

This clonotype was counted between two and nine times. The V call is TRBV7-2, the J call TRBJ2-1, with D perhaps TRBD1 (6 bases). V lost 0 bases and J lost 0, with 9 bases in between. This CDR3 has 16 amino acids. CDR1 and CDR2 (germline): SGHTA, FQGNSA. The DNA of the CDR3 is TGTGCCAGCAGCTTAGCGCAGGGGAGCTCCTACAATGAGCAGTTCTTC. It translates to CASSLAQGSSYNEQFF.

Comments on this clonotype: At one boundary the junction diverges from the germline segment, which might be a read error. The rearrangement links TRBV5-1 to TRBJ1-2; D gene uncertain. Per the germline V gene, CDR1 is SGHRS and CDR2 is YFSETQ. CDR3 size: 13 residues. CDR3 in DNA: TGCACCAGCAGCTTGGTTACAGATTATGGCTACACCTTC. Protein sequence: CTSSLVTDYGYTF.

This chain joins TRBV10-3 and TRBJ2-7; TRBD2 is a possible D gene (5 bases). The CDR3 has 15 residues. V lost 7 bases to trimming and J lost 3 bases, with 19 bases between them. The V gene's germline CDR1 is ENHRY and CDR2 SYGVKD. CDR3 region: CAITRTATAYYEQYF. The CDR3, as DNA: TGTGCCATCACCCGGACTGCAACCGCCTACTACGAGCAGTACTTC.

This chain joins TRBV4-1 and TRBJ2-4, with D possibly being TRBD1 or TRBD2 (5 bases each). TRBJ2-7 explains the end of the DNA better; the J call may be wrong. CDR3 size: 15 residues. CDR1 is MGHRA, CDR2 YSYEKL, per germline. The CDR3 sequence: CASSYGTPNSYEQYF. CDR3 coding DNA: TGCGCCAGCAGCTACGGGACCCCCAACTCCTACGAGCAGTACTTC.

This clonotype was counted ten times or more. The J gene is TRBJ2-3, the V gene TRBV3-1; 9 positions match TRBD2. The CDR3 is 15 amino acids. CDR1 is LGHDT and CDR2 is YNNKEL in the germline V gene (reference sequence). The junction had 4 bases not matched to a gene; V was cut back by 1 base and J by 5 bases. The CDR3 bases are TGTGCCAGCAGCCAAGCACTAGCGGGTGGAGATACGCAGTATTTT. This codes for CASSQALAGGDTQYF.

This clonotype showed up just a few times. The J gene is TRBJ2-5, the V gene TRBV12-3 or TRBV12-4; possibly TRBD2 for D (6 bases). Trimming left V 4 bases short and J 1 base short, with 13 bases between. CDR3 length: 15 amino acids. CDR3 nucleotide sequence: TGTGCCAGCAGTTCGTCTCTAGCGATCCAAGAGACCCAGTACTTC. This encodes CASSSSLAIQETQYF.

This clonotype has just a few counts. The chain joins TRBV3-1 to TRBJ1-6; TRBD1 might be the D (5 bases). Deletions cut 3 bases from V and 3 bases from J, with 15 bases between. Germline V lookup: CDR1 LGHDT, CDR2 YNNKEL (reference sequence). The CDR3 has 17 amino acids. The CDR3, as DNA: TGTGCCAGCAGCCAGGAGCGGGGACTACTCTATAATTCACCCCTCCACTTT. Protein sequence: CASSQERGLLYNSPLHF.

The chain links TRBV7-9 to TRBJ1-1; D is possibly TRBD1 (6 bases). CDR1 SEHNR and CDR2 FQNEAQ come from the germline V gene (reference sequence). V lost 2 bases and J lost 4, with 20 bases in between. This CDR3 comprises 17 residues. The CDR3 sequence is CASSLRPLSTGLTEAFF. Here the CDR3 DNA reads TGTGCCAGCAGCTTAAGGCCCCTATCTACAGGGCTCACTGAAGCTTTCTTT.

This clonotype has more than one count but fewer than ten. The chain joins TRBV11-2 to TRBJ2-5, with TRBD2 as a possible D gene (6 bases). This CDR3 spans 15 amino acids. Per the germline V gene, CDR1 is SGHAT and CDR2 is FQNNGV. Deletions cut 2 bases from V and 2 bases from J, with 12 bases between. CDR3 protein: CASSLPLGLQETQYF. The CDR3 coding sequence is TGTGCCAGCAGCTTACCGTTGGGACTTCAAGAGACCCAGTACTTC.

This clonotype has just a few counts. The chain carries TRBV15 and TRBJ1-5; a possible D gene is TRBD1 (5 bases). CDR3 length: 14 residues. CDR1 is LNHNV and CDR2 is YYDKDF in the germline V gene (reference sequence). V dropped 0 bases and J dropped 11 bases, with 14 bases sitting between them. CDR3 sequence reads: CATSRDGGAGTQHF. DNA of the CDR3: TGTGCCACCAGCAGAGATGGGGGAGCCGGAACCCAGCATTTT.

This clonotype occurred many times. The CDR3, as DNA: TGTGCCAGCAGCACAAATATTCGAGGGACAGCGGTTGAAGAGGCTAACTATGGCTACACCTTC. Amino acids: CASSTNIRGTAVEEANYGYTF. This sequence joins TRBV12-3 or TRBV12-4 and TRBJ1-2; 7 bases are shared with TRBD1. CDR3 length equals 21 residues. Trimming at V came to 6 bases and at J to 0 bases, leaving 25 bases not matched to a gene.

The chain couples TRBV20-1 to TRBJ1-2, with D perhaps TRBD1 (5 bases). Germline V gives CDR1 DFQATT, CDR2 SNEGSKA (reference sequence). The CDR3 consists of 16 residues. V gave up 5 bases and J gave up 0 bases, with 19 bases separating them. CDR3 DNA sequence: TGCAGTGCTCCCTCCACGGGGGGTAAAGCTAACTATGGCTACACCTTC. This encodes CSAPSTGGKANYGYTF.

The chain carries TRBV12-3 or TRBV12-4 and TRBJ2-5; a weak D match, TRBD2 (6 bases). The CDR3 contains 12 residues. With 4 bases removed from V and 9 bases from J, the gap between germline ends came to 12 bases. CDR3 coding DNA: TGTGCCAGCAGTTCGACTAGTCAGGCCCAGTACTTC. It is translated as CASSSTSQAQYF.